This TCR beta chain was sequenced during a study of T cell repertoires in cytomegalovirus infection. Turning to the study itself: CMV epitopes in the study were HLA-C-restricted (recently identified) and HLA-B-restricted (well studied). Both a matching HLA type and CMV infection were indicated by public TCR beta signatures. The study, taken as a whole, reports: Of the TCR beta families, the public ones yielded a cumulative frequency that identified carriers of CMV plus the relevant HLA.

Each CDR3 protein is one row after TCRdb ran MiXCR on the reads. The sample yields about 180,000 distinct CDR3 sequences, roughly 21% seen once. This clonotype appeared a few times. Antigen unknown. The ends were cut back, 1 base at V and 2 bases at J, with 14 bases in the middle. The CDR3 is made up of 16 amino acids. Germline values: CDR1 LGHNA, CDR2 YSLEER. The specimen comprised CD8+ T cells from cultured PBMCs, sampled from culture after CMV antigen stimulation. The TCR comes from a human donor in good health (CMV status not recorded). Some clones in this sample may be carry-over from other donors' samples. The V and J genes are TRBV4-3 and TRBJ1-2; tentatively, D is TRBD1 (6 bases). The CDR3 DNA reads as TGCGCCAGCAGCCAAGGAGACGTGACAGGCAACTATGGCTACACCTTC. It yields the protein CASSQGDVTGNYGYTF.